This T cell receptor beta chain was identified during a study of monozygotic twins with inflammatory bowel disease. The CDR3 sequence is 14 residues long. Germline loops: CDR1 LGHNA, CDR2 YSLEER. Amplification of TCRalpha and TCRbeta cDNA involved two nested PCRs that ran for about 16 and 10 cycles. TCRdb reprocessed the 5' RACE reads, keeping one entry per CDR3 protein, no DNA. This listing includes under 150,000 distinct CDR3 sequences. This receptor was taken from a human donor with ulcerative colitis or Crohn's disease, or a healthy co-twin of an affected twin (not recorded which). Sequencing was performed on blood. This chain uses TRBV4-3 with TRBJ1-6. The CDR3 region is CASGQATYNSPLHF.